The following is a T cell receptor (beta chain) sequence with its context. Its matching antigen is unknown. The PCR used 52 TRBV and 13 TRBJ primers. Profiled with immunoSEQ multiplex PCR; TCRdb holds only in-frame clones, not every one. Of roughly 30,000 clones detected, about 90% appear once; the ten largest clones hold roughly 1.5%. Regulatory (CD25-high CD127-low) and conventional (CD25-low CD127-high) CD4+ T cells were sorted separately. J lost 2 bases, V lost 0 bases, and 12 bases had no gene match. The CDR3 loop spans 18 amino acids. Germline V gives CDR1 LGHNA, CDR2 YSLEER. This sample was taken from a study of regulatory T cells. Whole-study results and caveats: Hydrophobic residues at CDR3 positions 6 and 7 were enriched in conventional CD4+ T cells of CD3G-deficient patients. Patient repertoires had restricted TRB V-J pairs and skewed V and J usage, most in Tregs.

The TCR was taken from a person aged 18 to 29 with CD3G deficiency. The gene calls are TRBV4-3 and TRBJ2-5; 7 bases fit TRBD1. The sample was conventional CD4+ T cells sorted from blood. Here the CDR3 DNA reads TGCGCCAGCAGCCAAGAGAGCATGAGGACAGGTCTTCAAGAGACCCAGTACTTC. It is translated as CASSQESMRTGLQETQYF.